A selection of T cell receptor beta chains follows, all from one sample in a study of cytomegalovirus exposure and HLA in healthy donors. TCRdb's copy holds only in-frame clones and misses some; the assay was immunoSEQ multiplex PCR. This sample contains 100,000 to 150,000 clones. The sample comprised PBMCs. The receptors derive from a woman aged 40 to 50 in good health and CMV-seropositive. CDR3s include the opening cysteine and the closing phenylalanine or tryptophan. A D gene is named only where the DNA matches it firmly.

d_call j_call v_call cdr3_aa cdr3_nt
TRBD2 TRBJ2-5 TRBV4-1 CASSQASGKKETQYF TGCGCCAGCAGCCAAGCTAGCGGGAAAAAAGAGACCCAGTACTTC
TRBD1 TRBJ1-1 TRBV27 CASRPWGQGVGNTEAFF TGTGCCAGCAGACCCTGGGGACAGGGGGTCGGAAACACTGAAGCTTTCTTT
NA TRBJ2-7 TRBV27 CASRMLRGGRTLGEQYF TGTGCCAGCAGAATGCTTAGGGGCGGACGAACCCTTGGGGAGCAGTACTTC
NA TRBJ1-2 TRBV6-5 CASSWSVRAGQEGYTF TGTGCCAGCAGTTGGTCAGTCAGGGCAGGCCAGGAGGGCTACACCTTC
TRBD1 TRBJ1-3 TRBV28 CASSLPKGAGGNTIYF TGTGCCAGCAGTTTACCCAAGGGGGCGGGTGGAAACACCATATATTTT
TRBD2 TRBJ2-7 TRBV28 CASSPRGGRYEQYF TGTGCCAGCAGTCCCCGGGGGGGAAGATACGAGCAGTACTTC
NA TRBJ1-1 TRBV30 CAWSSGQGVFF TGTGCCTGGAGCTCGGGACAAGGGGTTTTCTTT
NA TRBJ2-7 TRBV10-2 CASSEGTLPYYEQYF TGCGCCAGCAGTGAGGGGACACTACCGTACTACGAGCAGTACTTC
TRBD2 TRBJ2-5 TRBV6-5 CASTRAGPGAQYF TGTGCCAGCACCCGAGCGGGGCCCGGGGCCCAGTACTTC
NA TRBJ2-7 TRBV29-1 CSVEDGQVPHEQYF TGCAGCGTTGAAGATGGGCAGGTCCCACACGAGCAGTACTTC
NA TRBJ1-6 TRBV6-6 CASNQGNSPLHF TGTGCCAGCAATCAGGGAAATTCACCCCTCCACTTT
TRBD1 TRBJ2-1 TRBV9 CASSGGTGATIEQFF TGTGCCAGCAGCGGGGGGACAGGGGCTACGATTGAGCAGTTCTTC
NA TRBJ1-2 TRBV29-1 CSAQGGVDYGYTF TGCAGCGCCCAAGGGGGGGTTGACTATGGCTACACCTTC
NA TRBJ1-5 TRBV6-1 CASSDWDFGGNQPQHF TGTGCCAGCAGTGACTGGGACTTTGGGGGCAATCAGCCCCAGCATTTT
NA TRBJ1-2 TRBV15 CATSRDTEGFYGYTF TGTGCCACCAGCAGAGATACGGAGGGTTTCTATGGCTACACCTTC
NA TRBJ1-6 TRBV19 CASSIRGIRPTYNSPLHF TGTGCCAGTAGTATAAGAGGGATCCGTCCAACCTATAATTCACCCCTCCACTTT
NA TRBJ1-5 TRBV28 CASTSVEAQHF TGTGCCAGCACCTCTGTGGAGGCCCAGCATTTT
NA TRBJ2-5 TRBV30 CARRESTYQETQYF TGTGCCCGACGGGAGTCGACATATCAAGAGACCCAGTACTTC
TRBD1 TRBJ1-2 TRBV28 CASSPRDRGTYGYTF TGTGCCAGCAGTCCCCGGGACAGGGGGACCTATGGCTACACCTTC
NA TRBJ2-7 TRBV4-1 CASSQDGAYEQYF TGCGCCAGCAGCCAAGACGGGGCCTACGAGCAGTACTTC
TRBD1 TRBJ2-1 TRBV7-3 CASSLDRARDEQFF TGTGCCAGCAGCTTGGACAGGGCTCGGGATGAGCAGTTCTTC
NA TRBJ2-3 TRBV7-3 CASSLDRDTQYF TGTGCCAGCAGCTTAGACAGGGATACGCAGTATTTT
NA TRBJ2-6 TRBV27 CASSFRKGRQSGANVLTF TGTGCCAGCAGTTTTCGTAAGGGGCGACAGTCTGGGGCCAACGTCCTGACTTTC
NA TRBJ1-2 TRBV28 CASSFPVGGEYGYTF TGTGCCAGCAGTTTCCCCGTCGGAGGGGAGTATGGCTACACCTTC